This T cell receptor beta chain comes out of a study of cytomegalovirus exposure and HLA in healthy donors. Study-level points and caveats: According to a later analysis, most TCR beta chains associated with CMV appeared HLA-restricted.

For this clone: Its target is unknown.

It was with 60 Vbeta and 13 Jbeta primers that the PCR ran. Sequencing was performed with immunoSEQ multiplex PCR; in TCRdb, only in-frame clones are kept and a portion is missing. The table includes approximately 160,000 clones, over 70% detected once. CDR1 is MDHEN and CDR2 is SYDVKM in the germline V gene. This CDR3 region has 15 residues. V was pared by 6 bases and J by 1 base, with 7 bases of the junction left unmatched. Sequencing was performed on PBMCs. The rearrangement joins TRBV28 to TRBJ2-3; 7 bases are a match to TRBD2. The TCR comes from a woman in her 40s in good health and CMV-seropositive. Here the CDR3 reads CASSFTSAGTDTQYF. The CDR3 DNA is TGTGCCAGCAGCTTCACTAGCGCGGGCACAGATACGCAGTATTTT.